This T cell receptor beta chain was sequenced in a study of T cells in Graves' hyperthyroidism and ophthalmopathy. Looked up from germline, CDR1 is MDHEN and CDR2 is SYDVKM. V shed 1 base, J shed 0 bases, and the junction held 5 bases outside the gene matches. The length of the CDR3 is 17 residues. Amplified TCR beta CDR3 regions derived from RNA transcripts. Researchers ran a first-round RT-PCR on the TCR CDR3 using the HTBI primer set. TCRdb re-derived calls from the multiplex PCR reads in MiXCR, one entry per CDR3 protein. This sample has 450,000 to 550,000 distinct CDR3 sequences, with 24% found just once. This clonotype has a count of ten or more.

This TCR was sampled from a woman in her 30s with Graves' ophthalmopathy. The rearrangement links TRBV28 to TRBJ1-5; 8 nucleotides align to TRBD1. Sequencing was done on a sample of blood. CDR3: CASSLSTGAYSNQPQHF. The CDR3 bases are TGTGCCAGCAGTTTATCGACAGGGGCGTATAGCAATCAGCCCCAGCATTTT.